The present T cell receptor beta chain was sequenced within a study of control samples from healthy donors and cancer patients. Germline V lookup: CDR1 MNHNS, CDR2 SASEGT. This CDR3 region has 15 residues. Deletions cut 2 bases from V and 6 bases from J, with 17 bases between. Clones were sequenced by immunoSEQ multiplex PCR, and TCRdb holds only the in-frame ones, with some missing. The sample carries about 160,000 clones, 96% recorded once. What was sequenced was blood. This rearrangement joins TRBV6-1 to TRBJ2-7, with D perhaps matching TRBD1 (6 bases). This receptor was obtained from a woman aged 25 to 39 in good health. CDR3 amino acids: CASSESDSPLSEQYF. As DNA, the CDR3 is TGTGCCAGCAGTGAATCGGACAGCCCGCTGAGCGAGCAGTACTTC.